The clone carrying this TCR beta chain was picked up a small number of times. The antigen is undetermined. TCRdb's copy holds only in-frame clones and misses some; the assay was immunoSEQ multiplex PCR. The table lists approximately 1,500 clones, approximately 22% of them singletons. The CDR3 consists of 12 residues. Trimming removed 8 bases at V and 3 bases at J, with 11 bases between. Germline CDR1 is SNHLY and CDR2 is FYNNEI. This sample was taken from a study of T cells in localized non-small cell lung cancer. Study conclusions and caveats: The highest T cell clonality was in uninvolved adjacent lung, above tumor. Sequencing, confined to only one tumor region, leaves heterogeneity possible. Adjacent lung exhibited a median of 57 among the 100 most abundant tumor clones. There was an association of higher blood T cell density with longer overall survival.

This specimen consisted of lung tumor tissue, obtained before any cancer treatment. This receptor was taken from a male donor aged 60 or over with stage II lung adenocarcinoma. The V and J genes are TRBV2 and TRBJ2-7; possibly TRBD2 for D (7 bases). CDR3 DNA sequence: TGTGCCAGCGGGGGGGCATACTACGAGCAGTACTTC. Amino acid sequence: CASGGAYYEQYF.